These T cell receptor beta chains were read from a single sample in a study of technical replicates of blood from a few donors. The protocol was immunoSEQ multiplex PCR, while the TCRdb copy is restricted to in-frame clones and leaves out a portion. The data contain more than 65,000 clones, 80% to 90% of them singletons. Sequencing was done on a sample of PBMCs. These receptors were obtained from a human donor in good health. Some clones in this sample may be carry-over from other donors' samples. The CDR3 runs from the conserved cysteine through the conserved F or W. Each record gives: J gene, D gene, V gene, clone size, CDR3 DNA, CDR3 protein. A D gene is named only where the DNA matches it firmly. Where a row states a size, it is once, few, many or the class of an expanded clone; other rows omit it.

>TRBJ1-5|.|TRBV15|once
TGTGCCACCAGCAGAGTGGGCAGCCAAAGCAATCAGCCCCAGCATTTT
CATSRVGSQSNQPQHF
>TRBJ2-3|.|TRBV12-5|once
TGTGCTAGTGGTTTGGTAGGAGGAGATACGCAGTATTTT
CASGLVGGDTQYF
>TRBJ2-7|.|TRBV30|.
TGTGCCTGGAGTCAAACAGTGGGCGAGCAGTACTTC
CAWSQTVGEQYF
>TRBJ2-7|.|TRBV9|.
TGTGCCAGCAGCGTCGGAGTGGCCCCCTACGAGCAGTACTTC
CASSVGVAPYEQYF
>TRBJ2-4|.|TRBV5-6|few
TGTGCCAGCAGCCAGGGGAAGGGGAACATTCAGTACTTC
CASSQGKGNIQYF
>TRBJ2-5|.|TRBV7-2|.
TGTGCCAGCAGCTTAGGCTCAGCTAGGGGGGGCCAAGAGACCCAGTACTTC
CASSLGSARGGQETQYF
>TRBJ2-7|TRBD1|TRBV29-1|.
TGCAGCGTTGGAGACAGGGTCCCATCCTACGAGCAGTACTTC
CSVGDRVPSYEQYF
>TRBJ2-1|TRBD2|TRBV11-2|once
TGTGCCAGCAGCCCGGGACTAGCGGGAAAACCCCCGGATGAGCAGTTCTTC
CASSPGLAGKPPDEQFF
>TRBJ2-7|.|TRBV7-3|.
TGTGCCAGCATCATGGTCCCCTTCTGGCAGGGCTACGAGCAGTACTTC
CASIMVPFWQGYEQYF
>TRBJ2-7|TRBD1|TRBV30|.
TGTGCCTGGAGTACACCAGGGGGCGTCGCCTACGAGCAGTACTTC
CAWSTPGGVAYEQYF
>TRBJ2-1|.|TRBV6-1|once
TGTGCCAGCAGTGGTCAGGGGTACGACAATGAGCAGTTCTTC
CASSGQGYDNEQFF
>TRBJ2-7|TRBD2|TRBV6-5|once
TGTGCCAGCAGTAACCCTGGACTAGCGGGAGGGCCTCCGTACTTC
CASSNPGLAGGPPYF
>TRBJ2-7|TRBD2|TRBV6-5|.
TGTGCCAGCGGACTAGCGGGAGGGTACGAGCAGCACTTC
CASGLAGGYEQHF
>TRBJ2-5|.|TRBV5-4|few
TGTGCCAGCAGCTCCAGGGCCGGCCAAGAGACCCAGTACTTC
CASSSRAGQETQYF
>TRBJ1-5|.|TRBV14|.
TGTGCCAGCGGAGACGAAGTCTCTAAGGGTCAGGGAACCACCATCCTAGATCAGCCCCAGCATTTT
CASGDEVSKGQGTTILDQPQHF
>TRBJ2-3|TRBD1|TRBV4-2|.
TGTGCCAGCAGCCCCGCAGGGGGCGGTCCAGATACGCAGTATTTT
CASSPAGGGPDTQYF
>TRBJ2-2|TRBD1|TRBV5-6|.
TGTGCCAGCAGCTCAACAGGGGGCCGGGGCGGGGAGCTGTTTTTT
CASSSTGGRGGELFF
>TRBJ2-7|TRBD1|TRBV7-9|.
TGTGCCAGCAGCGCACGATGGGACAGGGCGGAAGGGTACGAGCAGTACTTC
CASSARWDRAEGYEQYF
>TRBJ1-5|.|TRBV30|.
TGTGCCTGGGCCCCGAGGGCGGCTCAGCCCCGGCATTTT
CAWAPRAAQPRHF
>TRBJ2-1|TRBD2|TRBV2|.
TGTGCCAGCAGGAAACTAGCGGGATCTTTAAATGAGCAGTTCTTC
CASRKLAGSLNEQFF
>TRBJ2-3|TRBD1|TRBV27|.
TGTGCCAGCAGTTTAATCAGGACAGGGGGCAAGGATACGCAGTATTTT
CASSLIRTGGKDTQYF
>TRBJ1-2|TRBD1|TRBV29-1|once
TGCAGCGTTCCCTCGGGGACAGTCTATGGCTACACCTTC
CSVPSGTVYGYTF
>TRBJ1-6|.|TRBV12-2|.
TGTGCAAGTCGCTTAGCCCCAGGGTATTGTTCACCCCTCCACTTT
CASRLAPGYCSPLHF
>TRBJ1-4|.|TRBV5-8|.
TGTGCCAGCCGGACAGTTCGGACTAATGAAAAACTGTTTTTT
CASRTVRTNEKLFF